These 25 T cell receptor beta chains share one sample of origin, sequenced in a study of beta chain features in type 1 diabetes. Study results and caveats: In every one of the four CD4+ subsets, TCRB CDR3s were moderately but significantly shorter in Type 1 diabetes patients.

Their cognate antigens are unknown. cDNA synthesis used the whole RNA isolate, giving expressed TCRB sequences. Produced via immunoSEQ multiplex PCR; TCRdb's table is partial and in-frame only. The sample has a few hundred thousand clones, about 24% seen once. The sample comprised naive CD4+ T cells from blood. The receptors shown here come from a woman in her 30s with type 1 diabetes.

V is TRBV28 and J is TRBJ1-5, with 10 bases fitting TRBD1. V lost 9 bases to trimming and J lost 6 bases; unmatched junction nucleotides: 8. CDR1 is MDHEN, CDR2 SYDVKM, per germline. There are 14 residues in the CDR3. CDR3 amino acids: CASLRDRGGQPQHF. CDR3 coding DNA: TGTGCCAGTCTCCGGGACAGGGGCGGTCAGCCCCAGCATTTT.

This clone was seen a handful of times. Mismatch with germline at one junction end may stem from a read error. V gene TRBV11-2 combines with J gene TRBJ2-5; the match to TRBD1 covers 8 bases. This CDR3 is built from 14 residues. Per the germline V gene, CDR1 is SGHAT and CDR2 is FQNNGV. CDR3 coding DNA: TGTGCCAGCAGCGTAGACAGGGGTTGGGGGACCCAGTACTTC. Residues: CASSVDRGWGTQYF.

This clone was detected a few times. V is TRBV10-3 and J is TRBJ1-5; perhaps TRBD1 as D (5 bases). The CDR3 length is 13 residues. Trimming removed 3 bases from V and 7 bases from J, with 10 bases in between. Germline lookup yields CDR1 ENHRY and CDR2 SYGVKD. The CDR3 sequence: CAISDRVEQPQHF. The CDR3 DNA follows: TGTGCCATCAGTGACAGGGTAGAACAGCCCCAGCATTTT.

This clone has just one count. V usage is TRBV4-2 and J usage is TRBJ2-3; D gene uncertain. Trimming removed 0 bases from V and 1 base from J, with 11 bases in between. CDR1 is LGHNA and CDR2 is YNFKEQ in the germline V gene. The CDR3 is 16 residues long. For the CDR3, the DNA is TGTGCCAGCAGCCAAGAGGTGCTAGAGGGCACAGATACGCAGTATTTT. Its protein product is CASSQEVLEGTDTQYF.

A few counts support this clone. The chain is built from TRBV13 and TRBJ2-2; 8 bases match TRBD1. Germline V CDR1 and CDR2: PRHDT, FYEKMQ (reference sequence). The CDR3 is 15 residues long. V was pared by 0 bases and J by 5 bases, with 2 bases of the junction left unmatched. The CDR3 DNA reads as TGTGCCAGCAGCTTAGGGGACAGGGAAACCGGGGAGCTGTTTTTT. Protein product: CASSLGDRETGELFF.

This clone was seen only a few times. The chain couples TRBV6-1 to TRBJ1-1; D is uncertain. This CDR3 region has 13 residues. V gave up 7 bases and J gave up 7 bases, with 16 bases separating them. Germline loops: CDR1 MNHNS, CDR2 SASEGT. Written as DNA, the CDR3 is TGTGCCAGCAATAAAATAATGGCTTATGAAGCTTTCTTT. This gives the protein CASNKIMAYEAFF.

The chain carries TRBV9 and TRBJ2-1, with 7 bases lining up with TRBD2. Unmatched junction bases numbered 2, after V lost 2 bases and J lost 6 bases. The CDR3 runs 13 residues. In germline, CDR1 is SGDLS, CDR2 YYNGEE. CDR3 nucleotide sequence: TGTGCCAGCAGCGTCCGACTAGCCAATGAGCAGTTCTTC. Residues: CASSVRLANEQFF.

This clone was seen a single time. The V call is TRBV30, the J call TRBJ2-7; 11 bases are shared with TRBD2. The CDR3 loop spans 15 amino acids. Germline assignment: CDR1 GTSNPN and CDR2 SVGIG (reference sequence). Germline trimming cut 2 bases from V and 2 bases from J; bases unmatched to any gene: 5. As DNA, the CDR3 is TGTGCCTGGAGTCTAGCGGGAGGTGGGGCCTACGAGCAGTACTTC. This encodes CAWSLAGGGAYEQYF.

The chain links TRBV5-1 to TRBJ2-1; D call uncertain. The germline gives CDR1 SGHRS, CDR2 YFSETQ. The V gene lost 0 bases and the J gene lost 5 bases, with 3 bases spanning the gap. This CDR3 region has 12 residues. CDR3 amino acids: CASSLVNNEQFF. The CDR3 DNA reads TGCGCCAGCAGCTTGGTTAACAATGAGCAGTTCTTC.

The chain joins TRBV27 to TRBJ2-3, with 7 bases identical to TRBD2. The germline CDR1 and CDR2 sequences are MNHEY and SMNVEV (reference sequence). This CDR3 is 15 amino acids long. V was pared by 6 bases and J by 1 base, with 7 bases of the junction left unmatched. The CDR3, as DNA: TGTGCCAGCAGAAGACTAGCTACGGGCACAGATACGCAGTATTTT. Amino acids: CASRRLATGTDTQYF.

This clone was counted only a few times. CDR3 bases: TGTGCCAGCAGCGTGGGACTAGCGAGCTACAATGAGCAGTTCTTC. Translated: CASSVGLASYNEQFF. V gene TRBV7-8 combines with J gene TRBJ2-1, with 10 bases that match TRBD2. With V trimmed by 5 bases and J by 3 bases, 4 bases remained unmatched. This CDR3 is built from 15 residues. The germline CDR1 and CDR2 sequences are SGHVS and FQNEAQ.

This chain links TRBV2 with TRBJ2-2; 7 bases agree with TRBD1. Per germline, CDR1 SNHLY and CDR2 FYNNEI. The CDR3 totals 14 residues. V trimming: 8 bases; J trimming: 6 bases; junction bases outside the gene matches: 9. CDR3 nucleotide sequence: TGTGCCAGCTTTGACAGGGTTGGGGCCGGGGAGCTGTTTTTT. This encodes CASFDRVGAGELFF.

Notes on this clone: Other nucleotide sequences from this sample produce the same CDR3. V usage is TRBV7-3 and J usage is TRBJ2-5; D gene unclear. V was clipped by 2 bases and J by 4 bases, with 5 bases between them. The CDR3 runs 12 residues. Germline V gene data show CDR1 as SGHTA and CDR2 as FQGTGA. The CDR3 region is CASSLPGETQYF. The DNA of the CDR3 is TGTGCCAGCAGCTTACCAGGAGAGACCCAGTACTTC.

The genes are TRBV30 and TRBJ2-5; TRBD2 matches at 9 bases. From germline, CDR1 is GTSNPN and CDR2 SVGIG (reference sequence). V lost 5 bases and J lost 2; bases outside the gene matches: 3. This CDR3 contains 13 residues. For the CDR3, the DNA is TGTGCCTGGGCGGGGGGGGGACAAGAGACCCAGTACTTC. This translates into CAWAGGGQETQYF.

This CDR3 reads CASGPAYGYTF. CDR3 nucleotides: TGTGCCAGTGGGCCCGCCTATGGCTACACCTTC. V is TRBV7-9 and J is TRBJ1-2; D gene unclear. The germline V gene encodes CDR1 SEHNR and CDR2 FQNEAQ (reference sequence). The CDR3 loop spans 11 amino acids. The V gene lost 9 bases and the J gene lost 4 bases, with 9 bases spanning the gap.

V usage is TRBV15 and J usage is TRBJ2-7, with 8 bases that match TRBD1. This CDR3 contains 17 residues. Germline CDR1 is LNHNV and CDR2 is YYDKDF (reference sequence). V lost 2 bases to trimming and J lost 3 bases; unmatched junction nucleotides: 12. CDR3 in amino acids: CATSRRISDRADYEQYF. Written as DNA, the CDR3 is TGTGCCACCAGCAGACGAATCTCGGACAGGGCAGACTACGAGCAGTACTTC. Combining the CDR3 with reference TRBV15 and TRBJ2-7 gives the whole variable domain DAMVIQNPRYQVTQFGKPVTLSCSQTLNHNVMYWYQQKSSQAPKLLFHYYDKDFNNEADTPDNFQSRRPNTSFCFLDIRSPGLGDTAMYLCATSRRISDRADYEQYFGPGTRLTVT.

The rearrangement links TRBV4-2 to TRBJ2-7; TRBD2 matches 10 bases. The CDR3 has 16 amino acids. Germline-derived CDR1 and CDR2 are LGHNA and YNFKEQ. The junction had 8 bases not matched to a gene; V was cut back by 0 bases and J by 6 bases. Written as DNA, the CDR3 is TGTGCCAGCAGCCAAGATCGGTCTAGCGGGAGAGGCGAGCAGTACTTC. Its translation: CASSQDRSSGRGEQYF.

This clone was seen only a few times. The rearrangement joins TRBV6-5 to TRBJ2-3, with 13 positions matching TRBD2. In germline, CDR1 is MNHEY, CDR2 SVGAGI. Trimming at V came to 7 bases and at J to 5 bases, leaving 3 bases not matched to a gene. The CDR3 length is 14 residues. In DNA form, the CDR3 reads TGTGCCAGCAAACGGACTAGCGGGAGAGATACGCAGTATTTT. It codes for CASKRTSGRDTQYF.

There are a few counts of this clone. The chain recombines TRBV18 with TRBJ1-1; tentatively, D is TRBD1 (5 bases). The CDR3 consists of 14 residues. V was shortened by 4 bases and J by 3 bases, with 12 bases between the two germline ends. Looked up from germline, CDR1 is KGHSH and CDR2 is LQKENI. The CDR3 is CASSLGARDTEAFF. CDR3 sequence (DNA): TGTGCCAGCTCACTAGGAGCCAGGGACACTGAAGCTTTCTTT.

This chain connects TRBV30 to TRBJ2-7; a possible D gene is TRBD1 (6 bases). The CDR3 loop spans 16 amino acids. Between the trimmed V and J ends, which lost 2 bases and 0 bases, there was a span of 17 bases. The V gene's germline CDR1 is GTSNPN and CDR2 SVGIG (reference sequence). The CDR3 spells CAWSTSGQSSSYEQYF. CDR3 coding DNA: TGTGCCTGGAGTACCTCGGGACAAAGCAGCTCCTACGAGCAGTACTTC.

This clone has a handful of counts. The chain links TRBV29-1 to TRBJ2-2; D not resolved. There are 14 residues in the CDR3. V was shortened by 8 bases and J by 0 bases, with 13 bases between the two germline ends. Germline V gives CDR1 SQVTM, CDR2 ANQGSEA. The CDR3: CSPPVRANTGELFF. The CDR3 nucleotides read TGCAGCCCCCCGGTGAGAGCGAACACCGGGGAGCTGTTTTTT.

This clone was counted a few times. The CDR3: CASSLGVGLPTPSYEQYF. The DNA for the CDR3 is TGTGCCAGCAGCTTGGGGGTCGGACTGCCGACCCCTTCCTACGAGCAGTACTTC. The rearrangement uses TRBV5-4 and TRBJ2-7, with D possibly matching TRBD2 (5 bases). Trimming pared 0 bases from V and 1 base from J, leaving 20 bases between. The CDR3 has 18 amino acids. Germline loops: CDR1 SGHNT, CDR2 YYREEE (reference sequence).

This clone was found a few times. The chain links TRBV10-3 to TRBJ2-7; 10 positions agree with TRBD2. Per germline, CDR1 ENHRY and CDR2 SYGVKD. Trimming removed 7 bases from V and 3 bases from J; junction bases left unmatched: 6. This CDR3 spans 14 amino acids. The DNA for the CDR3 is TGTGCCATCACCCGGACTAGCGGAAACTACGAGCAGTACTTC. This codes for CAITRTSGNYEQYF.

This rearrangement joins TRBV29-1 to TRBJ1-4, with 8 nucleotides matching TRBD1. Germline V gene lookup returns CDR1 SQVTM and CDR2 ANQGSEA. The CDR3 has 12 amino acids. Trimming removed 6 bases from V and 8 bases from J; junction bases left unmatched: 5. For the CDR3, the DNA is TGCAGCGTCCAGGGGGCAGGGGAAAAACTGTTTTTT. Translated, it gives CSVQGAGEKLFF. Full variable domain (remainder filled in from reference TRBV29-1 and TRBJ1-4): SAVISQKPSRDICQRGTSLTIQCQVDSQVTMMFWYRQQPGQSLTLIATANQGSEATYESGFVIDKFPISRPNLTFSTLTVSNMSPEDSSIYLCSVQGAGEKLFFGSGTQLSVL.

The chain has TRBV7-9 and TRBJ1-2; 9 bases match TRBD1. From germline, CDR1 is SEHNR and CDR2 FQNEAQ (reference sequence). This CDR3 has 15 amino acids. V was clipped by 6 bases and J by 4 bases; unmatched bases: 9. The CDR3 DNA sequence: TGTGCCAGCAGTTCCGGGACAGGGAGGGGCTATGGCTACACCTTC. The encoded protein is CASSSGTGRGYGYTF.